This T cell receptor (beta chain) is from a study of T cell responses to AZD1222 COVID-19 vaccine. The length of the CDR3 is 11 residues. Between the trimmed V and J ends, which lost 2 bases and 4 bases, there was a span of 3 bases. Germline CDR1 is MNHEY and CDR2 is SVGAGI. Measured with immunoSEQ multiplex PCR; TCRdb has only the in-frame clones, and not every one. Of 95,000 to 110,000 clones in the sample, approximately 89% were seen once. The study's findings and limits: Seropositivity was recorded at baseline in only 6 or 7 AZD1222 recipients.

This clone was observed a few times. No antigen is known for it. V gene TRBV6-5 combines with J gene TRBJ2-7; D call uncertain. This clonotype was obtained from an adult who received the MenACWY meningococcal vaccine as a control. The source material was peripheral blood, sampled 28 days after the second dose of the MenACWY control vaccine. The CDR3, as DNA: TGTGCCAGCAGTTACGAGTACGAGCAGTACTTC. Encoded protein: CASSYEYEQYF.